This TCR beta chain was captured by sequencing in a study of CD8+CD57+ T cells in acquired aplastic anemia. Study-wide context: Recorded DNA amounts for sorted CD4+ and CD8+ cells had an average of 3.2 ug.

An expansion of CD8+CD57+ cells by flow cytometry had been shown in patients chosen for sequencing. It was genomic DNA that served as the template for profiling TCR beta VDJ and CDR3. TCRdb used MiXCR to reprocess the reads, holding one entry per CDR3 protein. The sample yields fewer than 250,000 distinct CDR3 sequences, around 43% seen once. Study results and limitations: Shared by patients and controls, around 27 CD8+ CDR3s were abundant in patients.

This clonotype was recorded once. Its matching antigen is unknown. The CDR3 runs 14 residues. The V gene lost 2 bases and the J gene lost 6 bases, with 14 bases spanning the gap. CDR1 is LNHDA, CDR2 SQIVND, per germline (reference sequence). Sequences were obtained from sorted CD4+, CD8+, or CD8+CD57+ T cells (not recorded which) from PBMCs. The receptor was derived from a human donor with aplastic anemia. This chain joins TRBV19 and TRBJ2-7, with D uncertain. The DNA for the CDR3 is TGTGCCAGTAGTATAAATCGAAATTTTGGCGAGCAGTACTTC. It is translated as CASSINRNFGEQYF.